This T cell receptor (beta chain) originates from a study of blood T cells in healthy people across ages. Study observations and caveats: PBMCs that were unsorted prevented a conclusive naive versus antigen-experienced comparison.

On this clonotype: Antigen unknown.

Germline CDR1 reads LGHNA; CDR2 reads YNFKEQ. This CDR3 has 16 amino acids. Researchers collected around 11 milliliters of peripheral blood from every single donor. Every sample gave at least 5 micrograms of total RNA when it was extracted. A second PCR of 7 to 11 cycles used a sample-barcoded 5' primer and a J-beta primer mix. Every cDNA molecule carried a tag from a template-switch adaptor bearing 12 random nucleotides. TCRdb reprocessed the 5' RACE reads via MiXCR and lists one record per CDR3 protein. The data hold about 2 million distinct CDR3 sequences, with roughly 52% observed a single time. The sequence was obtained from a woman between 35 and 50 years old in good health. The sequencing sample was made of blood. The chain has TRBV4-2 and TRBJ2-1; maybe TRBD1 (5 bases). The better agreement between TRBJ2-7 and the DNA end casts doubt on the J call. The CDR3 region has the DNA TGTGCCAGCAGCCAAGATCCAGGGAAGACCTACAATGAGCAGTACTTC. It codes for CASSQDPGKTYNEQYF.